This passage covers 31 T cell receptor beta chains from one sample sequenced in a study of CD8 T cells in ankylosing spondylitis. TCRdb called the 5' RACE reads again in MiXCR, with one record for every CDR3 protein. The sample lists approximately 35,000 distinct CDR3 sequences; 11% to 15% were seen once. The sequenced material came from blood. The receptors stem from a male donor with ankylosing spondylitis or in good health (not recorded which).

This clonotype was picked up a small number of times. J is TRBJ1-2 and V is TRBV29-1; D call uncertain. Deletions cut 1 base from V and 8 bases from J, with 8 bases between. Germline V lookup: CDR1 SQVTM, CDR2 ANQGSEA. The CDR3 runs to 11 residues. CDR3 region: CSVEGVIGYTF. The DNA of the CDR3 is TGCAGCGTTGAAGGAGTGATCGGCTACACCTTC.

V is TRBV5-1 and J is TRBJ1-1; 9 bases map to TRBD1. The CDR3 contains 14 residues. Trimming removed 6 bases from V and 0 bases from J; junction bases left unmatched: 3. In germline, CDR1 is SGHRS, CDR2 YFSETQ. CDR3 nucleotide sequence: TGCGCCAGCAAACAGGGGGCCGTGAACACTGAAGCTTTCTTT. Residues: CASKQGAVNTEAFF.

The CDR3 bases are TGTGCCAGCAGTTTTCAAGTACAGGGGAATGAGCAGTTCTTC. The encoded protein is CASSFQVQGNEQFF. J is TRBJ2-1 and V is TRBV12-3 or TRBV12-4, with TRBD1 matching over 7 bases. V lost 3 bases and J lost 7; bases outside the gene matches: 6. The CDR3 spans 14 residues.

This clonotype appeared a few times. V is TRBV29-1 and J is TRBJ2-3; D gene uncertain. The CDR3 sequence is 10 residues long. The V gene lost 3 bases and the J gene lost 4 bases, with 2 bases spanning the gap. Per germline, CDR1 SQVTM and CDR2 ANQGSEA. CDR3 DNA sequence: TGCAGCGTTGATTCAGATACGCAGTATTTT. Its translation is CSVDSDTQYF.

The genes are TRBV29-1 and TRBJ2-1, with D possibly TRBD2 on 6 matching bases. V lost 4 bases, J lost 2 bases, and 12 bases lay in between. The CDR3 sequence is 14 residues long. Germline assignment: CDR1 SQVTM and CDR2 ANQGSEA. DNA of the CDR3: TGCAGCGTTGGCCGGGAGAGCCCCTACAATGAGCAGTTCTTC. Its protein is CSVGRESPYNEQFF.

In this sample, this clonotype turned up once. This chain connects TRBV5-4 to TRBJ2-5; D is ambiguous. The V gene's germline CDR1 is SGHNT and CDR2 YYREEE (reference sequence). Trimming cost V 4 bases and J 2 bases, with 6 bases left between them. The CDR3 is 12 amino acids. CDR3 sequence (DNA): TGTGCCAGCAGCAGGATTCAAGAGACCCAGTACTTC. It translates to CASSRIQETQYF. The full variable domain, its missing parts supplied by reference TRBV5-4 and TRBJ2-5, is ETGVTQSPTHLIKTRGQQVTLRCSSQSGHNTVSWYQQALGQGPQFIFQYYREEENGRGNFPPRFSGLQFPNYSSELNVNALELDDSALYLCASSRIQETQYFGPGTRLLVL.

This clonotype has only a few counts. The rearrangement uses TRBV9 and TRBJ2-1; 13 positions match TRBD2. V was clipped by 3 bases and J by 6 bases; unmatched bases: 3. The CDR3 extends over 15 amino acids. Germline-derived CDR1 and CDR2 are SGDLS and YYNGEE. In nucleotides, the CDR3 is TGTGCCAGCAGCGAAAGGACTAGCGGGAGCAATGAGCAGTTCTTC. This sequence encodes CASSERTSGSNEQFF. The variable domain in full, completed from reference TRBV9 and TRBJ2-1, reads DSGVTQTPKHLITATGQRVTLRCSPRSGDLSVYWYQQSLDQGLQFLIQYYNGEERAKGNILERFSAQQFPDLHSELNLSSLELGDSALYFCASSERTSGSNEQFFGPGTRLTVL.

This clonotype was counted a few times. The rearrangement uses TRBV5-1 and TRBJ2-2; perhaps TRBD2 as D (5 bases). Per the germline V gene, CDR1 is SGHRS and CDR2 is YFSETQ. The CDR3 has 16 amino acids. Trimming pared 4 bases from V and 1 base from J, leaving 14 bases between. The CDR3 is CASSRRNSRNTGELFF. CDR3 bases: TGCGCCAGCAGCCGGAGGAACTCACGGAACACCGGGGAGCTGTTTTTT.

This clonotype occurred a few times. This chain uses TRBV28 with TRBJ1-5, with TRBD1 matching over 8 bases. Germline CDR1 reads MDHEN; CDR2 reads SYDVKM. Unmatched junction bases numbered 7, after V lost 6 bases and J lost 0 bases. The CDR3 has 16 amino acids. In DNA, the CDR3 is TGTGCCAGCAGCACACAGGGGGTCCATAGCAATCAGCCCCAGCATTTT. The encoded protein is CASSTQGVHSNQPQHF.

CDR3 loop: CASSLGAVNTGELFF. The CDR3 bases are TGTGCCAGCAGCCTAGGGGCCGTAAACACCGGGGAGCTGTTTTTT. The rearrangement uses TRBV7-9 and TRBJ2-2; D may be TRBD1 (5 bases). The CDR3 has 15 amino acids. In germline, CDR1 is SEHNR, CDR2 FQNEAQ (reference sequence). Trimming cost V 5 bases and J 2 bases, with 12 bases left between them.

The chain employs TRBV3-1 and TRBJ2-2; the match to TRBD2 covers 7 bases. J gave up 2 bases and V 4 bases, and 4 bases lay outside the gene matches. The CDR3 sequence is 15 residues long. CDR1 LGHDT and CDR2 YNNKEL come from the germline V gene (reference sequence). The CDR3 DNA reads TGTGCCAGCAGCCGACGGGACTATAACACCGGGGAGCTGTTTTTT. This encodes CASSRRDYNTGELFF.

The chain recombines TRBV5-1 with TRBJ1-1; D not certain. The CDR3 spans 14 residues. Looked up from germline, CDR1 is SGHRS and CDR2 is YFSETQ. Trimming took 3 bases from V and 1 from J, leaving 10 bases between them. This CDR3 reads CASSSKVGNTEAFF. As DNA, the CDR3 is TGCGCCAGCAGCTCCAAAGTGGGGAACACTGAAGCTTTCTTT.

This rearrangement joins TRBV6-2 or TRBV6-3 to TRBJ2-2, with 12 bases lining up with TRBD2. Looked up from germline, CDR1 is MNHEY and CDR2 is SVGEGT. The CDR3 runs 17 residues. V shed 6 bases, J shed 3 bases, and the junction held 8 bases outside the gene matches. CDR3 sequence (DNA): TGTGCCAGCAGGCTCCTAGCGGGAGGGCCAGACACCGGGGAGCTGTTTTTT. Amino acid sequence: CASRLLAGGPDTGELFF.

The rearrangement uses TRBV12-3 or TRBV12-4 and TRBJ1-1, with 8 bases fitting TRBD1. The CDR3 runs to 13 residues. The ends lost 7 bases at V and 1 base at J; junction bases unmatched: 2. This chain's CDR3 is CASIGQGNTEAFF. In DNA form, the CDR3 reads TGTGCCAGCATCGGACAGGGGAACACTGAAGCTTTCTTT.

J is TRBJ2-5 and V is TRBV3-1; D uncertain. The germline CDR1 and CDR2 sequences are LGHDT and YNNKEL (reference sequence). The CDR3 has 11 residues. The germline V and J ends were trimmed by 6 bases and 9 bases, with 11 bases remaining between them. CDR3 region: CASRKERAQYF. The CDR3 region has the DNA TGTGCCAGCAGAAAAGAACGGGCCCAGTACTTC.

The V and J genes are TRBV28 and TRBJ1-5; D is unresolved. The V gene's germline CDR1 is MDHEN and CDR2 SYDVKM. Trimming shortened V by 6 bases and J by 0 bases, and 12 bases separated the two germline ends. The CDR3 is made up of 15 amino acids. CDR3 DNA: TGTGCCAGCAGCACCGTTGGATATAGCAATCAGCCCCAGCATTTT. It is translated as CASSTVGYSNQPQHF.

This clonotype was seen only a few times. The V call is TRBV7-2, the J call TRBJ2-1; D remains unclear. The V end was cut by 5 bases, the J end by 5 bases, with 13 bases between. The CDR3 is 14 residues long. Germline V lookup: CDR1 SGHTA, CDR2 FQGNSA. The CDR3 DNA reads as TGTGCCAGCAGCCTGTCGGTCGACCACAATGAGCAGTTCTTC. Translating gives CASSLSVDHNEQFF. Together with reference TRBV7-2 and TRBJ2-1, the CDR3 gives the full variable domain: GAGVSQSPSNKVTEKGKDVELRCDPISGHTALYWYRQSLGQGLEFLIYFQGNSAPDKSGLPSDRFSAERTGGSVSTLTIQRTQQEDSAVYLCASSLSVDHNEQFFGPGTRLTVL.

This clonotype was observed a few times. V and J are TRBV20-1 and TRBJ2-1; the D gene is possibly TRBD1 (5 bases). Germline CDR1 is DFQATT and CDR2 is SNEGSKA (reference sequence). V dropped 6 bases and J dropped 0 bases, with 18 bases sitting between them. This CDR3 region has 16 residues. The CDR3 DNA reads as TGCAGTGCCAACAAAAGGACAACCAGCTCCTACAATGAGCAGTTCTTC. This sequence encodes CSANKRTTSSYNEQFF.

The CDR3 reads CANAGLAGYDAYNEQFF. For the CDR3, the DNA is TGTGCCAACGCGGGACTAGCGGGATATGACGCCTACAATGAGCAGTTCTTC. The V call is TRBV7-9, the J call TRBJ2-1, with 13 bases lining up with TRBD2. Germline CDR1 reads SEHNR; CDR2 reads FQNEAQ (reference sequence). The CDR3 has 17 residues. The trim removed 10 bases at V and 2 bases at J, leaving 11 bases unmatched.

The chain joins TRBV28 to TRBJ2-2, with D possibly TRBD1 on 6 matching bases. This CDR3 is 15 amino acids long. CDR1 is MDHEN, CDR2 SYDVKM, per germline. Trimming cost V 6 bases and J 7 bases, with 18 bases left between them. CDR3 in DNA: TGTGCCAGCAGCTCAATAGCAGGGGTTGGCGGGGAGCTGTTTTTT. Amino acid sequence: CASSSIAGVGGELFF.

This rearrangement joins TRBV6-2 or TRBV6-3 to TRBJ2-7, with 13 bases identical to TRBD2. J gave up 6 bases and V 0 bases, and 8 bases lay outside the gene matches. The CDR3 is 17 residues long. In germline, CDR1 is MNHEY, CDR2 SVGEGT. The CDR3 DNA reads TGTGCCAGCAGTTACTCGATACTAGCGGGAGGGCCTTTCGAGCAGTACTTC. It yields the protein CASSYSILAGGPFEQYF.

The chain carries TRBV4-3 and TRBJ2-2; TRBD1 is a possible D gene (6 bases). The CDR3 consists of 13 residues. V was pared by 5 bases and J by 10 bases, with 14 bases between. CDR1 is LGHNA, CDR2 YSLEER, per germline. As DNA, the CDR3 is TGCGCCAGCAGCACTCTGACAGGTCAGGAGCTGTTTTTT. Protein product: CASSTLTGQELFF.

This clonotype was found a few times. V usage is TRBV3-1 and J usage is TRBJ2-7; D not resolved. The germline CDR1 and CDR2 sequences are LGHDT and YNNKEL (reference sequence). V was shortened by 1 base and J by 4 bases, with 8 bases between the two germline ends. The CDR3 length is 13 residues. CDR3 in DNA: TGTGCCAGCAGCCAAGGAAGTAGGTACGAGCAGTACTTC. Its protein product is CASSQGSRYEQYF.

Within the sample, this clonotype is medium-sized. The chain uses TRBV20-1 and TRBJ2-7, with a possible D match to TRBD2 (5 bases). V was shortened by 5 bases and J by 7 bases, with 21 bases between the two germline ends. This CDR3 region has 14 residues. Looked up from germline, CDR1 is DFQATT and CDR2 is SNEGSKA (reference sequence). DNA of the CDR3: TGCAGTGCTCTCTCTACCACGGGATCTGGTGAGCAGTACTTC. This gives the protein CSALSTTGSGEQYF.

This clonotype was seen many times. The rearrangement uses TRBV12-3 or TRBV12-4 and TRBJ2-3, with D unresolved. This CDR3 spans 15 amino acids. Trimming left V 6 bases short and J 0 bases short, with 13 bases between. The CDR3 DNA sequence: TGTGCCAGCAGCCAGGACGGTTCTAGCACAGATACGCAGTATTTT. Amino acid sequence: CASSQDGSSTDTQYF.

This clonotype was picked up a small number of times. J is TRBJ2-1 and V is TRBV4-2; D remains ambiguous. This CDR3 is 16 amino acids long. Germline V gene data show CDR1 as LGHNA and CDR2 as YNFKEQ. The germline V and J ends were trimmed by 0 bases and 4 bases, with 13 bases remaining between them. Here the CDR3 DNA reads TGTGCCAGCAGCCAAGATATTTCGGCAGGTTACAATGAGCAGTTCTTC. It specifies CASSQDISAGYNEQFF.

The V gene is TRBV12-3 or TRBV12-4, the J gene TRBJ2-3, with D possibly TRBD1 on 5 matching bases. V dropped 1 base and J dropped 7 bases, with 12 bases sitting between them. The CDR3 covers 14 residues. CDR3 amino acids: CASSLGQGRHTQYF. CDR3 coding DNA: TGTGCCAGCAGTTTAGGGCAGGGTAGGCATACGCAGTATTTT.

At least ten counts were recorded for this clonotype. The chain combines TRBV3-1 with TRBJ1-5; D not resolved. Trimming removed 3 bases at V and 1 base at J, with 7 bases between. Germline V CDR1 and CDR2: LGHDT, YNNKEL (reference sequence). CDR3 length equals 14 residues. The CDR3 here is CASSQRRSNQPQHF. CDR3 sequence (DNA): TGTGCCAGCAGCCAGAGGAGGAGCAATCAGCCCCAGCATTTT.

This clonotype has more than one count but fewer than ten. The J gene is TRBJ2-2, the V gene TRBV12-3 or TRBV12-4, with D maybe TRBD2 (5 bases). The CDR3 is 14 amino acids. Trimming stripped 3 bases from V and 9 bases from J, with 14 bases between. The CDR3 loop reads CASSLFKDGRELFF. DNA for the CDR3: TGTGCCAGCAGTTTGTTCAAAGACGGGAGGGAGCTGTTTTTT.

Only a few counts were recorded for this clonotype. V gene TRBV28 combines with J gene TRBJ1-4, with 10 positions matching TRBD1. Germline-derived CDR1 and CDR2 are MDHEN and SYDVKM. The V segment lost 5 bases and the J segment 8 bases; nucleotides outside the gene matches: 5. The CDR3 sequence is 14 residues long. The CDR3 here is CASSEGQGREKLFF. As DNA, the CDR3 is TGTGCCAGCAGTGAGGGACAGGGGCGGGAAAAACTGTTTTTT.

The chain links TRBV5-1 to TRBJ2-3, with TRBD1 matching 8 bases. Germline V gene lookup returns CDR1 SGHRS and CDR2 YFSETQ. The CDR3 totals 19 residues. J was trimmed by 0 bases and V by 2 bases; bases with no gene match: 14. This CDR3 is CASSFTGTGVGISTDTQYF. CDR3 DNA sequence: TGCGCCAGCAGCTTTACCGGGACAGGAGTGGGAATTAGCACAGATACGCAGTATTTT.